This T cell receptor beta chain appears in the sequencing data of a study of Ad26.COV2.S vaccination and SARS-CoV-2 variants. Study-level points and caveats: Total T cell responses were possibly underestimated by TCR breadth and depth analyses.

Trimming removed 9 bases from V and 5 bases from J; junction bases left unmatched: 10. The CDR3 totals 15 residues. The germline V gene has CDR1 SGHNT and CDR2 YYREEE (reference sequence). The method was immunoSEQ multiplex PCR; TCRdb's version includes in-frame clones alone and lacks a portion of them. Of around 380,000 clones listed, less than 90% are singletons. The treatment was: around 19 received Ad26.COV2.S at low or high dose, single or two shots; about five received placebo; per-sample allocation not given. Sampling was performed 63 days after the first vaccine or placebo injection. Comment on this clone: Its antigen is not identified.

Sequenced here: peripheral blood, sampled in a trial of Ad26.COV2.S vaccine versus placebo. This clonotype originated in a person aged 18-65 years who received the Ad26.COV2.S COVID-19 vaccine or a placebo. The V call is TRBV5-4, the J call TRBJ2-3; 12 positions agree with TRBD2. For the CDR3, the DNA is TGTGCCATTCCCCTAGCGGGGGGGCCAGGAGATACGCAGTATTTT. This sequence encodes CAIPLAGGPGDTQYF.